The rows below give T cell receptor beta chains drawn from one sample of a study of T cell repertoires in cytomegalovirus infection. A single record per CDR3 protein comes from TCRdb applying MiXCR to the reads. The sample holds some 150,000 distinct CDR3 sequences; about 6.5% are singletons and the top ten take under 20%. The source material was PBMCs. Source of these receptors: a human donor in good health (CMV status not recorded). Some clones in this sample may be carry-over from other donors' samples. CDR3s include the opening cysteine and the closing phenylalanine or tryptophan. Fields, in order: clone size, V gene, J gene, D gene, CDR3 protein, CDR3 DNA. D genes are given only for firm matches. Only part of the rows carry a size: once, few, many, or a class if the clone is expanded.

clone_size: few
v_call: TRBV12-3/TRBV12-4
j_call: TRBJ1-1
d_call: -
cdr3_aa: CASSLQGSRRAFF
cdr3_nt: TGTGCCAGCAGCCTACAGGGTAGTAGGAGAGCTTTCTTT

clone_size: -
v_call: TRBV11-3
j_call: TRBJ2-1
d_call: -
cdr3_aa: CASSLVRGGAEQFF
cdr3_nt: TGTGCCAGCAGCTTAGTGAGGGGGGGGGCTGAGCAGTTCTTC

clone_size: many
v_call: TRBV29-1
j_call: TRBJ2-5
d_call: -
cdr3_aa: CSVRARQAEETQYF
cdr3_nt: TGCAGCGTACGCGCCAGACAGGCCGAAGAGACCCAGTACTTC

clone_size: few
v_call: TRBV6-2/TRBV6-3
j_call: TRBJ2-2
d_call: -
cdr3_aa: CASSRTPAQRTGELFF
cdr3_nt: TGTGCCAGCAGCCGCACACCTGCCCAGAGGACCGGGGAGCTGTTTTTT

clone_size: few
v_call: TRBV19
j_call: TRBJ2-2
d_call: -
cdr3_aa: CASRGRELRDTGELFF
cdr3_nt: TGTGCCAGTAGGGGTCGAGAGCTCCGGGACACCGGGGAGCTGTTTTTT

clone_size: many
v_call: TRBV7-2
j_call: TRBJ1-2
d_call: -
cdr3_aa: CASSLASLAYGYTF
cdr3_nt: TGTGCCAGCAGCTTAGCGTCCTTGGCCTATGGCTACACCTTC

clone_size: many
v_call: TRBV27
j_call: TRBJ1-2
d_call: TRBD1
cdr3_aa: CASSLSPRTGSGYGYTF
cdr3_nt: TGTGCCAGCAGTTTATCCCCGCGGACAGGGAGTGGCTATGGCTACACCTTC

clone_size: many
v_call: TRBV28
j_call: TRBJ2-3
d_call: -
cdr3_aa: CASSFYGLSQYF
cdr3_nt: TGTGCCAGCAGTTTCTATGGACTATCGCAGTATTTT

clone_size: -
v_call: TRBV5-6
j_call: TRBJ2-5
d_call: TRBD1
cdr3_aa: CASSSPTGPAETQYF
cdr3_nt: TGTGCCAGCAGCTCCCCGACAGGGCCAGCAGAGACCCAGTACTTC

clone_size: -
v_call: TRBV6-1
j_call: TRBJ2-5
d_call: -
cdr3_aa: CASSLTTSQETQYF
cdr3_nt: TGTGCCAGCAGTCTCACTACGAGCCAAGAGACCCAGTACTTC

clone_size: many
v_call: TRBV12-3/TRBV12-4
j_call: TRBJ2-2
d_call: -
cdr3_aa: CASSLFLLTGELFF
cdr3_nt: TGTGCCAGCAGTTTGTTCCTACTCACCGGGGAGCTGTTTTTT

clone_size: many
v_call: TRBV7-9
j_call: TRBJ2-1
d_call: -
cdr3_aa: CASSLARNEQFF
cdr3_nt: TGTGCCAGCAGCTTAGCCAGAAATGAGCAGTTCTTC

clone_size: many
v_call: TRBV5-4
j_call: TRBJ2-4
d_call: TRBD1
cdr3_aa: CASSPRQGSKNIQYF
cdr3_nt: TGTGCCAGCAGCCCGCGACAGGGGTCCAAAAACATTCAGTACTTC

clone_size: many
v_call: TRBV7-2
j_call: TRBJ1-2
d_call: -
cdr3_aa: CASSLEVYGYTF
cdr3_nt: TGTGCCAGCAGCTTAGAAGTTTATGGCTACACCTTC

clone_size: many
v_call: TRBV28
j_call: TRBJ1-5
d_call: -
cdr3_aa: CASKVRDDRPQHF
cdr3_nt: TGTGCCAGCAAGGTCAGGGACGATCGGCCCCAGCATTTT

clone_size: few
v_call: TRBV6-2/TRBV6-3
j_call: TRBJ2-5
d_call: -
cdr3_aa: CASSLGDYRETQYF
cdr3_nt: TGTGCCAGCAGCCTTGGCGACTACCGGGAGACCCAGTACTTC